This T cell receptor beta chain was sequenced for a study of OX40 agonist ivuxolimab in advanced cancers. In its sample, this clone was seen once. The antigen is undetermined. Findings and limits, study-wide: Dosing at 0.1 to 3.0 mg/kg was accompanied by clonal expansion of CD4+ and CD8+ blood T cells by week 6.

Sequenced by immunoSEQ multiplex PCR; TCRdb stores in-frame clones only, minus some. The repertoire holds around 84,000 clones, about 93% seen once, with approximately 0.39% in the top ten. Germline V gives CDR1 SGHRS, CDR2 YFSETQ. With V trimmed by 4 bases and J by 4 bases, 6 bases remained unmatched. CDR3 size: 15 residues. This chain connects TRBV5-1 to TRBJ2-5, with 11 nucleotides matching TRBD1. This specimen was CD4+ or CD8+ T cells sorted from blood, taken in a trial of the OX40 agonist ivuxolimab. The source is an adult with an advanced solid tumor such as melanoma, head and neck, liver or kidney cancer. Written as DNA, the CDR3 is TGCGCCAGCAGCCTCACCGGGACAGGGGGAGAGACCCAGTACTTC. It yields the protein CASSLTGTGGETQYF.